This record covers a single T cell receptor (beta chain). This CDR3 spans 14 amino acids. From germline, CDR1 is SGHTA and CDR2 FQGNSA. V lost 1 base and J lost 4, with 11 bases in between. The source of the sample is a study of blood T cell repertoires in COVID-19. Overall study: Some COVID-19 samples were acute and others convalescent; all came from the United States, Italy and Spain. PBMCs, B-cell-depleted T cells, or T cells were the source of the cDNA or gDNA that made up the material.

Authors' analysis steps: Reference gene primer amplification gave estimated nucleated cell counts. Using immunoSEQ multiplex PCR, the repertoire was profiled, and TCRdb retains in-frame clones only, with some absent. The V and J calls and clone size were taken over from that table, and D and trimming were inferred from the DNA. The sample holds tens of thousands of clones, about 86% seen once. This chain joins TRBV7-2 and TRBJ2-7; no clear D gene. This sequence originates from a man in his 70s with acute or convalescent COVID-19. Material for sequencing was peripheral blood. CDR3 protein: CASSLVNSRYEQYF. CDR3 DNA sequence: TGTGCCAGCAGCTTAGTGAATAGTCGGTACGAGCAGTACTTC.